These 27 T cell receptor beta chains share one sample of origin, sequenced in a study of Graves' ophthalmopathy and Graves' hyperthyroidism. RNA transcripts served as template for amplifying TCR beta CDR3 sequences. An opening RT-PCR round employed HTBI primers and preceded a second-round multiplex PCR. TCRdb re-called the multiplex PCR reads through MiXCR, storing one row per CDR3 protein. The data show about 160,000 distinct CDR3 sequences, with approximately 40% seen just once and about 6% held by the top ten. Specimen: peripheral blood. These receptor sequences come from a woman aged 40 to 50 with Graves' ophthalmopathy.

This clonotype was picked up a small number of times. The CDR3 nucleotides are TGTGCCAGTAGTATCCGGACAGAACATAGCAATCAGCCCCAGCATTTT. It specifies CASSIRTEHSNQPQHF. The rearrangement uses TRBV19 and TRBJ1-5; tentative D call: TRBD1 (6 bases). V gave up 3 bases and J gave up 0 bases, with 12 bases separating them. The germline CDR1 and CDR2 sequences are LNHDA and SQIVND (reference sequence). The CDR3 totals 16 residues.

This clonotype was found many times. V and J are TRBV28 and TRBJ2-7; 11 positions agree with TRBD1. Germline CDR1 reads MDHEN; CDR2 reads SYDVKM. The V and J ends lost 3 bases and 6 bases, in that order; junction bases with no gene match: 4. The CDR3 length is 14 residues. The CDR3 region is CASSFRDRGGEQYF. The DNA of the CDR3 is TGTGCCAGCAGTTTCCGGGACAGGGGGGGCGAGCAGTACTTC.

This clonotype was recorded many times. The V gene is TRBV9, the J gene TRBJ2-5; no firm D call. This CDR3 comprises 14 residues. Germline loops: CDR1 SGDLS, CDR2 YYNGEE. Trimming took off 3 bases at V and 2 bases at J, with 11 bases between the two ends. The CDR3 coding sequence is TGTGCCAGCAGCGCCTCAGGAGATCAAGAGACCCAGTACTTC. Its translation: CASSASGDQETQYF. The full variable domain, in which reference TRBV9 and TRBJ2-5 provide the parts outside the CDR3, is DSGVTQTPKHLITATGQRVTLRCSPRSGDLSVYWYQQSLDQGLQFLIQYYNGEERAKGNILERFSAQQFPDLHSELNLSSLELGDSALYFCASSASGDQETQYFGPGTRLLVL.

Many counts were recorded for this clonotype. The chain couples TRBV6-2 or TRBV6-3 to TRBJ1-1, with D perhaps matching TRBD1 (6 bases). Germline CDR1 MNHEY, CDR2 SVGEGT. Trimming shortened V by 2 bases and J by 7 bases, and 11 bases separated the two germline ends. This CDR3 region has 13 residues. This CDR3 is CASSYTDRNEAFF. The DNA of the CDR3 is TGTGCCAGCAGTTACACCGACAGGAATGAAGCTTTCTTT.

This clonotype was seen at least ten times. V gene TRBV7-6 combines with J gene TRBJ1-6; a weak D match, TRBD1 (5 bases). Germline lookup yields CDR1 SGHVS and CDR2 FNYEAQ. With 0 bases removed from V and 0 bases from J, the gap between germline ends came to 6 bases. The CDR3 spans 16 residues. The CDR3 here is CASSLAGGSYNSPLHF. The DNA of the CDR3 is TGTGCCAGCAGCTTAGCGGGGGGCTCCTATAATTCACCCCTCCACTTT.

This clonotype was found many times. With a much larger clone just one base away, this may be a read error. CDR3 coding DNA: TGCGCCAGCAGCCAAGGCAGGAAACCCCCCTACGAGCAGTACTTC. Amino acids: CASSQGRKPPYEQYF. The chain recombines TRBV4-1 with TRBJ2-7; no firm D call. The V and J ends lost 1 base and 2 bases respectively, with 12 bases between them. The CDR3 runs to 15 residues. Per germline, CDR1 MGHRA and CDR2 YSYEKL.

CDR3 residues: CASSYLPGVGAEAFF. CDR3 DNA sequence: TGTGCCAGCAGTTACCTTCCAGGGGTGGGGGCTGAAGCTTTCTTT. This rearrangement joins TRBV27 to TRBJ1-1; D is perhaps TRBD1 (6 bases). Trimming removed 4 bases from V and 6 bases from J, with 18 bases in between. Germline loops: CDR1 MNHEY, CDR2 SMNVEV (reference sequence). The CDR3 sequence is 15 residues long.

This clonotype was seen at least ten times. This CDR3 reads CASSPREDSPLHF. CDR3 sequence (DNA): TGTGCCAGCTCACCACGTGAGGATTCACCCCTCCACTTT. The chain is built from TRBV18 and TRBJ1-6; the D is unclear. The germline V gene has CDR1 KGHSH and CDR2 LQKENI. The CDR3 extends over 13 amino acids. V was clipped by 1 base and J by 8 bases, with 6 bases between them.

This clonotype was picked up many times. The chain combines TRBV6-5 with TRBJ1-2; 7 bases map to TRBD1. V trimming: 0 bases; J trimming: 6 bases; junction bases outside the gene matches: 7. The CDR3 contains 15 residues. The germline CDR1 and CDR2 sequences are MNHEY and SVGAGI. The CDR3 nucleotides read TGTGCCAGCAGTTACTCGCCACAGGGGTTGGATGGCTACACCTTC. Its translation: CASSYSPQGLDGYTF.

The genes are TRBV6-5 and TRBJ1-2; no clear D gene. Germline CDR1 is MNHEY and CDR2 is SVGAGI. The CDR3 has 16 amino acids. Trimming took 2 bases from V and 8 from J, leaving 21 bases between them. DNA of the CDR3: TGTGCCAGCAGTTACGCCCCGTTTCCCTATGACACCGGCTACACCTTC. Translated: CASSYAPFPYDTGYTF.

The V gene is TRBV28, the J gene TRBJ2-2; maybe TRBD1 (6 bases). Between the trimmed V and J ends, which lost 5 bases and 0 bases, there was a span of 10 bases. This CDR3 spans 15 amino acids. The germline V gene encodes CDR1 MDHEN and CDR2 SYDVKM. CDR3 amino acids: CASSPSGANTGELFF. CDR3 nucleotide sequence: TGTGCCAGCAGTCCATCAGGGGCGAACACCGGGGAGCTGTTTTTT.

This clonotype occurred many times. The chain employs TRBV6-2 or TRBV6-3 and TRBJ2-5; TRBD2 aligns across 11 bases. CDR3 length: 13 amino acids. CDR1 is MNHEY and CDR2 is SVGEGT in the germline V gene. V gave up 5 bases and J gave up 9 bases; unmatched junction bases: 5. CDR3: CASSAGTSGSQYF. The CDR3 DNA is TGTGCCAGCAGTGCCGGGACTAGCGGTTCCCAGTACTTC.

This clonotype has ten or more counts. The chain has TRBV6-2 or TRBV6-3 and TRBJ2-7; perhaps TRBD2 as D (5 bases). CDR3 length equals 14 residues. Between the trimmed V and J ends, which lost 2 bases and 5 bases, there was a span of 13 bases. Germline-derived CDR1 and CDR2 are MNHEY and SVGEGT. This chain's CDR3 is CASSYEWAGNEQYF. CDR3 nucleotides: TGTGCCAGCAGTTACGAGTGGGCCGGGAACGAGCAGTACTTC.

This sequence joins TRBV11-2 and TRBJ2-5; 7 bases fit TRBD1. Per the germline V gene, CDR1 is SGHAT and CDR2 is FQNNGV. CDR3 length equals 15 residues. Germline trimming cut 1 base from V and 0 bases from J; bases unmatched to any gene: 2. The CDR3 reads CASSLGDRDQETQYF. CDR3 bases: TGTGCCAGCAGCTTAGGCGACAGGGACCAAGAGACCCAGTACTTC.

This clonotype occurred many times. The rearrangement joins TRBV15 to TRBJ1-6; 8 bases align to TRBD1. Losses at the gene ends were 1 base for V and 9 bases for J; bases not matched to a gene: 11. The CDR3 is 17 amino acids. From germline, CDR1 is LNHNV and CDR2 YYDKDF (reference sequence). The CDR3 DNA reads TGTGCCACCAGCAGAGTTTCTCAGGGGGCGATGGGTTCACCCCTCCACTTT. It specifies CATSRVSQGAMGSPLHF.

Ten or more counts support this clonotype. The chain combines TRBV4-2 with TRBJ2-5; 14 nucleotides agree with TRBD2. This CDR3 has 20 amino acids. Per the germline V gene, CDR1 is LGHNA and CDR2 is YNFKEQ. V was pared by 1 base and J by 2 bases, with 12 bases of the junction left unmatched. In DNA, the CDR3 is TGTGCCAGCAGCCAAGGAACTTCGGGACTAGCGGGAGAGTGGCAAGAGACCCAGTACTTC. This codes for CASSQGTSGLAGEWQETQYF.

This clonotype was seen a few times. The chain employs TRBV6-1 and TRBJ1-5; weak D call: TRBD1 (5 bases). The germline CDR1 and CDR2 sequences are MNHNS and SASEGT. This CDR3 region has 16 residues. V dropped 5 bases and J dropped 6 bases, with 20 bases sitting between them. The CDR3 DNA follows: TGTGCCAGCAGTACCCGGGACGCCTCATTCGCTCAGCCCCAGCATTTT. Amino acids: CASSTRDASFAQPQHF.

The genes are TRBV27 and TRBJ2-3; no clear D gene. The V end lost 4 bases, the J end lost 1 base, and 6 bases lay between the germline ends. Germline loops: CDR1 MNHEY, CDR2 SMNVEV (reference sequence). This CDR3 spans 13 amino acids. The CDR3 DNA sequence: TGTGCCAGCAGTTCCCTAGGCACAGATACGCAGTATTTT. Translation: CASSSLGTDTQYF.

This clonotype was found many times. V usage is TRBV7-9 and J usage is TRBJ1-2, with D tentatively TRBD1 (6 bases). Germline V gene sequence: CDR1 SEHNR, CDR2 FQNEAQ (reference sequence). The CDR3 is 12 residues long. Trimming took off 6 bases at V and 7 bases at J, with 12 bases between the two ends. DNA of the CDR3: TGTGCCAGCAGTCGTGGGACATTTGGCTACACCTTC. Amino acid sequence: CASSRGTFGYTF.

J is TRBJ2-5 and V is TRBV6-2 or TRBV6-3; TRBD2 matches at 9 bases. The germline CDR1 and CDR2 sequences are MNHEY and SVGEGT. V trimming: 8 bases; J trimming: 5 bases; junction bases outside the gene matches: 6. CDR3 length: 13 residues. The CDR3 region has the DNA TGTGCCAGCTGGGGTAGCGGGAGTGAGACCCAGTACTTC. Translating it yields CASWGSGSETQYF.

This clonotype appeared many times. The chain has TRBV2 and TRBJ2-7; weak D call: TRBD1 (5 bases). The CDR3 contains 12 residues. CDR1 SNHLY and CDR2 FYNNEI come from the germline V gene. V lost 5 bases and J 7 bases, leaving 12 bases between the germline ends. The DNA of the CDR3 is TGTGCCAGCAGTCCACAGGACGGGGAGCAGTACTTC. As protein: CASSPQDGEQYF.

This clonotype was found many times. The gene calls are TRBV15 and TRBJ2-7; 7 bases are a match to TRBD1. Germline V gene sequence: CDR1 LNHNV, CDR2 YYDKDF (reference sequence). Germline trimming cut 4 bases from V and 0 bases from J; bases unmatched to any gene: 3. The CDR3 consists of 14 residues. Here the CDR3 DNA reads TGTGCCACCAGCACGGACAGGAGCTCCTACGAGCAGTACTTC. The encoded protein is CATSTDRSSYEQYF. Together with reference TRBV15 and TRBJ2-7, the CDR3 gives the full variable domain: DAMVIQNPRYQVTQFGKPVTLSCSQTLNHNVMYWYQQKSSQAPKLLFHYYDKDFNNEADTPDNFQSRRPNTSFCFLDIRSPGLGDTAMYLCATSTDRSSYEQYFGPGTRLTVT.

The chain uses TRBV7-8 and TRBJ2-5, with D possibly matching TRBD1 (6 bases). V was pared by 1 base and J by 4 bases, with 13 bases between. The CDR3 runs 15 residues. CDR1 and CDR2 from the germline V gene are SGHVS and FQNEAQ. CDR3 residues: CASSLGPGVRETQYF. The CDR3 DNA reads TGTGCCAGCAGCTTAGGCCCAGGGGTTCGAGAGACCCAGTACTTC.

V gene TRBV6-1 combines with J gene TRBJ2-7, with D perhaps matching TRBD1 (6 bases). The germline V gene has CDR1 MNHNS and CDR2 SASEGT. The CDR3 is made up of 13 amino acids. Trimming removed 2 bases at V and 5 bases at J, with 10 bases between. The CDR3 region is CASSELTGNEQYF. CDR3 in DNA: TGTGCCAGCAGTGAACTGACAGGAAACGAGCAGTACTTC.

The DNA for the CDR3 is TGTGCCAGTAGTGTAACAGGGGGGCAACTCTATGGCTACACCTTC. It encodes CASSVTGGQLYGYTF. The V and J genes are TRBV19 and TRBJ1-2; TRBD1 aligns across 8 bases. Per germline, CDR1 LNHDA and CDR2 SQIVND (reference sequence). The V segment lost 5 bases and the J segment 4 bases; nucleotides outside the gene matches: 9. The CDR3 covers 15 residues.

The CDR3 loop reads CASSEEIILNSPLHF. For the CDR3, the DNA is TGTGCCAGCAGTGAGGAGATAATCCTCAATTCACCCCTCCACTTT. The chain recombines TRBV2 with TRBJ1-6, with no clear D. The V end lost 3 bases, the J end lost 7 bases, and 13 bases lay between the germline ends. The CDR3 covers 15 residues. The germline CDR1 and CDR2 sequences are SNHLY and FYNNEI. The whole variable domain, remainder taken from reference TRBV2 and TRBJ1-6, is EPEVTQTPSHQVTQMGQEVILRCVPISNHLYFYWYRQILGQKVEFLVSFYNNEISEKSEIFDDQFSVERPDGSNFTLKIRSTKLEDSAMYFCASSEEIILNSPLHFGNGTRLTVT.

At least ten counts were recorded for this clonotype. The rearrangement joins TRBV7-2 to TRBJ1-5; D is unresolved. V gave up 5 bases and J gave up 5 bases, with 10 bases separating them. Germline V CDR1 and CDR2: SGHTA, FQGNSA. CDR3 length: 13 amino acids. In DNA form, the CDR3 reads TGTGCCAGCAGCGATGGACCCGATCAGCCCCAGCATTTT. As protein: CASSDGPDQPQHF.